These 24 T cell receptor beta chains came from one sample sequenced in a study of T cell responses to AZD1222 COVID-19 vaccine. The repertoire was sequenced with immunoSEQ multiplex PCR; TCRdb's copy has only in-frame clones and lacks some. The sample yields 91,000 or so clones, 92% seen once. The sequencing used peripheral blood, collected 28 days after the second AZD1222 dose. The source of these receptors is an adult who received the AZD1222 COVID-19 vaccine.

The chain has TRBV18 and TRBJ2-7; 9 nucleotides align to TRBD2. V lost 4 bases to trimming and J lost 2 bases; unmatched junction nucleotides: 3. The germline gives CDR1 KGHSH, CDR2 LQKENI. This CDR3 is built from 14 residues. The CDR3 coding sequence is TGTGCCAGCTCACAGGCGGGGGGGCCCTACGAGCAGTACTTC. This codes for CASSQAGGPYEQYF.

The chain couples TRBV2 to TRBJ1-2, with a possible D match to TRBD1 (5 bases). The V end was cut by 7 bases, the J end by 8 bases, with 20 bases between. The length of the CDR3 is 14 residues. Germline CDR1 SNHLY, CDR2 FYNNEI. CDR3 nucleotide sequence: TGTGCCAGCACCGCCGGCGAGGGGAGGAACGGCTACACCTTC. Translated, it gives CASTAGEGRNGYTF.

This chain connects TRBV4-2 to TRBJ2-5; 7 bases agree with TRBD2. Trimming took 0 bases from V and 2 from J; bases not matched to a gene: 6. The germline V gene has CDR1 LGHNA and CDR2 YNFKEQ. This CDR3 spans 16 amino acids. The CDR3: CASSQERSGVQETQYF. The DNA for the CDR3 is TGTGCCAGCAGCCAAGAAAGGAGCGGGGTGCAAGAGACCCAGTACTTC.

This clone is a singleton in its sample. The J gene is TRBJ1-2, the V gene TRBV20-1; D gene unclear. CDR3 length equals 11 residues. The V and J ends lost 5 bases and 8 bases respectively, with 12 bases between them. Germline CDR1 is DFQATT and CDR2 is SNEGSKA (reference sequence). The CDR3 nucleotides read TGCAGTGCTCGATCCATGGGAGGCTACACCTTC. Its translation is CSARSMGGYTF.

V is TRBV9 and J is TRBJ2-5; possible D gene TRBD2, 5 bases. There are 16 residues in the CDR3. V lost 0 bases to trimming and J lost 7 bases, with 19 bases between them. Germline assignment: CDR1 SGDLS and CDR2 YYNGEE. The CDR3 DNA reads as TGTGCCAGCAGCGTAGGGAGCGGTGAATTAGGGTGGACCCAGTACTTC. It encodes CASSVGSGELGWTQYF.

This chain links TRBV7-5 with TRBJ1-5. TRBV7-5 is listed as a pseudogene. The CDR3 contains 13 residues. CDR3 DNA sequence: TGTGTCAGAAGTACAATAGCAGGTCAGCCCCAGCATTTT. It translates to CVRSTIAGQPQHF.

V and J are TRBV19 and TRBJ1-2; 7 nucleotides align to TRBD1. Germline CDR1 is LNHDA and CDR2 is SQIVND (reference sequence). Trimming took 5 bases from V and 5 from J; bases not matched to a gene: 14. The CDR3 is made up of 16 amino acids. The CDR3 DNA follows: TGTGCCAGTAGTCACGTACCGGGACAGCGTTCATATGGCTACACCTTC. It encodes CASSHVPGQRSYGYTF.

The chain couples TRBV28 to TRBJ2-7; 8 nucleotides agree with TRBD2. In germline, CDR1 is MDHEN, CDR2 SYDVKM. The CDR3 is 15 amino acids. Trimming cost V 6 bases and J 3 bases; bases outside gene matches: 10. The CDR3, as DNA: TGTGCCAGCAGCCCCTCCCTAGCGGGCCACTACGAGCAGTACTTC. This encodes CASSPSLAGHYEQYF.

CDR3 sequence reads: CASSWTGNEKLFF. DNA of the CDR3: TGTGCCAGCAGTTGGACGGGTAATGAAAAACTGTTTTTT. This chain connects TRBV6-5 to TRBJ1-4; no clear D gene. Trimming removed 4 bases at V and 4 bases at J, with 7 bases between. Germline loops: CDR1 MNHEY, CDR2 SVGAGI. CDR3 length: 13 residues.

V usage is TRBV3-1 (or the pseudogene TRBV3-2) and J usage is TRBJ2-1, with D perhaps being TRBD1 or TRBD2 (6 bases each). This CDR3 spans 13 amino acids. V dropped 1 base and J dropped 12 bases, with 13 bases sitting between them. Germline V gene sequence: CDR1 LGHDT, CDR2 YNNKEL (reference sequence). CDR3 in amino acids: CASSQGGAKGQFF. CDR3 DNA sequence: TGTGCCAGCAGCCAAGGGGGGGCCAAGGGGCAGTTCTTC.

This sequence joins TRBV5-1 and TRBJ1-2, with D possibly matching TRBD1 (5 bases). Germline values: CDR1 SGHRS, CDR2 YFSETQ. With 4 bases removed from V and 0 bases from J, the gap between germline ends came to 13 bases. The CDR3 loop spans 15 amino acids. CDR3 DNA: TGCGCCAGCAGCCTTGACAGACCGCCTAACTATGGCTACACCTTC. Translation: CASSLDRPPNYGYTF.

This chain uses TRBV19 with TRBJ2-3; D remains ambiguous. Between the trimmed V and J ends, which lost 4 bases and 4 bases, there was a span of 6 bases. CDR1 LNHDA and CDR2 SQIVND come from the germline V gene (reference sequence). The CDR3 extends over 12 amino acids. DNA of the CDR3: TGTGCCAGTAGTACCGTCCCAGATACGCAGTATTTT. This gives the protein CASSTVPDTQYF.

The chain recombines TRBV6-1 with TRBJ2-3; D call uncertain. The V end was cut by 3 bases, the J end by 4 bases, with 11 bases between. The CDR3 consists of 14 residues. Per the germline V gene, CDR1 is MNHNS and CDR2 is SASEGT. The CDR3 loop reads CASSDFRNADTQYF. The CDR3 bases are TGTGCCAGCAGTGATTTCCGGAATGCAGATACGCAGTATTTT.

This sequence joins TRBV7-2 and TRBJ1-3, with D unclear. The CDR3 loop spans 13 amino acids. Germline lookup yields CDR1 SGHTA and CDR2 FQGNSA. Trimming left V 5 bases short and J 2 bases short, with 7 bases between. CDR3 sequence reads: CASSREAGNTIYF. The DNA of the CDR3 is TGTGCCAGCAGCCGGGAGGCTGGAAACACCATATATTTT.

J is TRBJ2-3 and V is TRBV28; the D is unclear. The V gene's germline CDR1 is MDHEN and CDR2 SYDVKM. CDR3 length: 13 residues. V was pared by 10 bases and J by 2 bases, with 13 bases between. The CDR3 reads CATSRTYTDTQYF. The DNA for the CDR3 is TGTGCCACCAGCAGGACCTACACAGATACGCAGTATTTT.

The gene calls are TRBV7-6 and TRBJ1-6; 9 nucleotides line up with TRBD1. CDR1 and CDR2 (germline): SGHVS, FNYEAQ. V lost 3 bases to trimming and J lost 10 bases; unmatched junction nucleotides: 7. CDR3 length: 15 residues. The CDR3 DNA reads as TGTGCCAGCAGCTTTCTCGACAGGGGGGGATCACCCCTCCACTTT. Protein product: CASSFLDRGGSPLHF. The full variable domain, with the rest looked up from reference TRBV7-6 and TRBJ1-6, is GAGVSQSPRYKVTKRGQDVALRCDPISGHVSLYWYRQALGQGPEFLTYFNYEAQQDKSGLPNDRFSAERPEGSISTLTIQRTEQRDSAMYRCASSFLDRGGSPLHFGNGTRLTVT.

The CDR3: CASSLGRATYTQYF. CDR3 nucleotides: TGTGCCAGCAGCTTGGGCCGGGCCACCTATACGCAGTATTTT. V is TRBV5-5 and J is TRBJ2-3; D is unresolved. CDR1 is SGHKS and CDR2 is YYEKEE in the germline V gene (reference sequence). Trimming shortened V by 0 bases and J by 7 bases, and 12 bases separated the two germline ends. This CDR3 comprises 14 residues. Supplemented by reference TRBV5-5 and TRBJ2-3, the full variable domain reads DAGVTQSPTHLIKTRGQQVTLRCSPISGHKSVSWYQQVLGQGPQFIFQYYEKEERGRGNFPDRFSARQFPNYSSELNVNALLLGDSALYLCASSLGRATYTQYFGPGTRLTVL.

This sequence joins TRBV28 and TRBJ2-7, with D tentatively TRBD2 (5 bases). Trimming removed 3 bases at V and 3 bases at J, with 27 bases between. The CDR3 is made up of 19 amino acids. Germline assignment: CDR1 MDHEN and CDR2 SYDVKM. The CDR3 bases are TGTGCCAGCAGTTTTCCTGTCTCCTCACTAGGAAGGGCCGTCTACGAGCAGTACTTC. Its protein is CASSFPVSSLGRAVYEQYF.

V gene TRBV7-2 combines with J gene TRBJ1-5; D uncertain. In germline, CDR1 is SGHTA, CDR2 FQGNSA. Trimming removed 1 base from V and 0 bases from J, with 7 bases in between. This CDR3 is 15 amino acids long. CDR3 DNA: TGTGCCAGCAGCTTAGGGGATTATAGCAATCAGCCCCAGCATTTT. Protein product: CASSLGDYSNQPQHF. The full variable domain, in which reference TRBV7-2 and TRBJ1-5 provide the parts outside the CDR3, is GAGVSQSPSNKVTEKGKDVELRCDPISGHTALYWYRQSLGQGLEFLIYFQGNSAPDKSGLPSDRFSAERTGGSVSTLTIQRTQQEDSAVYLCASSLGDYSNQPQHFGDGTRLSIL.

The rearrangement joins TRBV12-3 or TRBV12-4 to TRBJ1-5; unclear D gene. The CDR3 consists of 12 residues. Trimming left V 3 bases short and J 7 bases short, with 7 bases between. CDR3 coding DNA: TGTGCCAGCAGTTTCTGGAACCAGCCCCAGCATTTT. This encodes CASSFWNQPQHF.

The chain uses TRBV3-1 (or the pseudogene TRBV3-2) and TRBJ1-2; 8 nucleotides agree with TRBD1. Germline assignment: CDR1 LGHDT and CDR2 YNNKEL (reference sequence). Trimming took 1 base from V and 3 from J; bases not matched to a gene: 7. The CDR3 totals 16 residues. The DNA for the CDR3 is TGTGCCAGCAGCCAAGCGGTATCAGGGGGCTACTATGGCTACACCTTC. It is translated as CASSQAVSGGYYGYTF.

The rearrangement joins TRBV10-3 to TRBJ1-5; D gene ambiguous. The germline gives CDR1 ENHRY, CDR2 SYGVKD. Trimming took off 4 bases at V and 1 base at J, with 5 bases between the two ends. This CDR3 has 13 residues. CDR3 residues: CAISADSNQPQHF. Here the CDR3 DNA reads TGTGCCATCAGTGCGGACAGCAATCAGCCCCAGCATTTT.

This clone was recorded once. The rearrangement uses TRBV6-5 and TRBJ1-5; D unresolved. This CDR3 is 15 amino acids long. The V end lost 10 bases, the J end lost 5 bases, and 21 bases lay between the germline ends. Germline V lookup: CDR1 MNHEY, CDR2 SVGAGI. The CDR3 region is CATAFQGLNDQPQHF. CDR3 sequence (DNA): TGTGCCACAGCATTCCAAGGATTGAACGATCAGCCCCAGCATTTT.

The V call is TRBV28, the J call TRBJ2-1; D may be TRBD1 (6 bases). V lost 6 bases and J lost 4, with 16 bases in between. CDR3 length: 15 residues. CDR1 MDHEN and CDR2 SYDVKM come from the germline V gene. CDR3 loop: CASSRMDRSYNEQFF. CDR3 sequence (DNA): TGTGCCAGCAGCCGGATGGACAGATCTTACAATGAGCAGTTCTTC.